The rows below give T cell receptor beta chains drawn from one sample of a study of human T cells and chemical hapten exposure. TCRdb redid the calling of the RACE reads with MiXCR, one entry per CDR3 protein. Of 79,000 or so distinct CDR3 sequences in the sample, around a third were seen once. Sample: whole blood, taken in connection with sensitization to the hapten diphenylcyclopropenone (DPC). The receptor set was obtained from a man aged 35-49 years with alopecia areata. Some clones in this sample may be carry-over from other donors' samples. Both conserved end residues are trimmed from each CDR3. The D gene is left open where the match is weak.

CDR3: LPFIAGVYEQY
D: TRBD2
J: TRBJ2-7
V: TRBV20-1

CDR3: SASLRDRSMSYEQY
D: TRBD1
J: TRBJ2-7
V: TRBV20-1

CDR3: ASSLGVGPLH
D: NA
J: TRBJ1-6
V: TRBV12-3/TRBV12-4

CDR3: ASRRTSGGNNEQF
D: TRBD2
J: TRBJ2-1
V: TRBV6-6

CDR3: ASSQGTGGADTQY
D: TRBD1
J: TRBJ2-3
V: TRBV5-1

CDR3: ASNDPLASAAYEQY
D: NA
J: TRBJ2-7
V: TRBV6-6

CDR3: ASSLVAGSYNSPLH
D: NA
J: TRBJ1-6
V: TRBV5-1

CDR3: ASSLAGLEKLF
D: NA
J: TRBJ1-4
V: TRBV12-3/TRBV12-4

CDR3: ASSSPSGSSTDTQY
D: TRBD2
J: TRBJ2-3
V: TRBV27

CDR3: ASSLASADTQY
D: NA
J: TRBJ2-3
V: TRBV11-3

CDR3: ASSVQGPGQPQH
D: NA
J: TRBJ1-5
V: TRBV12-3/TRBV12-4

CDR3: ASSGRSGTDTQY
D: NA
J: TRBJ2-3
V: TRBV6-1

CDR3: ASSQTGIEADTQY
D: TRBD1
J: TRBJ2-3
V: TRBV12-3/TRBV12-4

CDR3: ASRPNAGSSYEQY
D: NA
J: TRBJ2-7
V: TRBV28

CDR3: SVDRGQETQY
D: TRBD1
J: TRBJ2-5
V: TRBV29-1

CDR3: ASSVVGGSYEQY
D: TRBD2
J: TRBJ2-7
V: TRBV12-3/TRBV12-4

CDR3: ASSLIRNNEQF
D: NA
J: TRBJ2-1
V: TRBV6-5

CDR3: ASSSSQGRNT
D: TRBD1
J: TRBJ1-2
V: TRBV28

CDR3: ASTPKGHLNIQY
D: NA
J: TRBJ2-4
V: TRBV6-2/TRBV6-3

CDR3: ASSPARGPNTDTQY
D: TRBD1
J: TRBJ2-3
V: TRBV6-4

CDR3: ASSSRTGRAGGYGYT
D: TRBD1
J: TRBJ1-2
V: TRBV7-8

CDR3: ASSQELAPDTQY
D: NA
J: TRBJ2-3
V: TRBV14

CDR3: ASKWSGEETQY
D: NA
J: TRBJ2-5
V: TRBV27

CDR3: ASSQASYLDTQY
D: NA
J: TRBJ2-3
V: TRBV4-1

CDR3: ASSEGGQGQETQY
D: TRBD1
J: TRBJ2-5
V: TRBV2

CDR3: ASSPKTAAEAF
D: NA
J: TRBJ1-1
V: TRBV11-1

CDR3: ASIPMSQTYEQY
D: NA
J: TRBJ2-7
V: TRBV28

CDR3: ASSYSGEEGRAAEGYEQY
D: NA
J: TRBJ2-7
V: TRBV6-5

CDR3: ASSSGLAGYLAQY
D: TRBD2
J: TRBJ2-3
V: TRBV7-9

CDR3: ASSPDRLDNQPQH
D: NA
J: TRBJ1-5
V: TRBV2

CDR3: ASSLTGFEQF
D: NA
J: TRBJ2-1
V: TRBV12-3/TRBV12-4

CDR3: SASGRGETEAF
D: NA
J: TRBJ1-1
V: TRBV20-1

CDR3: ASSLQGATQPQH
D: NA
J: TRBJ1-5
V: TRBV28

CDR3: ASSRQGHTIY
D: TRBD1
J: TRBJ1-3
V: TRBV7-2

CDR3: ASSSRLQQGVFEKLF
D: NA
J: TRBJ1-4
V: TRBV7-9

CDR3: ASSSGLAGEETQY
D: TRBD2
J: TRBJ2-5
V: TRBV11-2

CDR3: ATSDPGLVEQY
D: TRBD2
J: TRBJ2-7
V: TRBV24-1

CDR3: ASSLYKYEQY
D: NA
J: TRBJ2-7
V: TRBV5-1

CDR3: ASSLSGRVNTGELF
D: TRBD2
J: TRBJ2-2
V: TRBV7-2

CDR3: ASRETGSYQPQH
D: NA
J: TRBJ1-5
V: TRBV28

CDR3: SVGGLARTEAF
D: NA
J: TRBJ1-1
V: TRBV29-1

CDR3: ASSLGRGANVLT
D: NA
J: TRBJ2-6
V: TRBV7-8

CDR3: ASSLNPREATDTQY
D: TRBD2
J: TRBJ2-3
V: TRBV7-8

CDR3: ASSLSGRSPDTQY
D: TRBD2
J: TRBJ2-3
V: TRBV27

CDR3: ASSTGVNQPQH
D: TRBD1
J: TRBJ1-5
V: TRBV6-1

CDR3: ASRDIPGNTIY
D: NA
J: TRBJ1-3
V: TRBV11-2

CDR3: AIQSSNQPQH
D: NA
J: TRBJ1-5
V: TRBV12-3/TRBV12-4